This T cell receptor (beta chain) was documented in a study of CD8 T cells in acute hepatitis C reinfection (dated by TCRdb to about 2021). For the wider study: This study examined the TCRbeta repertoire of CD8+ T cells that recognize the HCV NS3-1073 epitope, both during acute infection and after viral clearance. A handful of spontaneous resolvers contributed paired acute and follow-up samples. Acute samples were obtained within 168 days of the estimated infection date from 4 spontaneous resolvers and about six chronically infected subjects. Overall study results and their limits: About a dozen public clonotypes were found regardless of outcome; one public clonotype used V04-02/J02-02. Because bulk sequencing covered only the TCRbeta chain, the alphabeta pairing of public clonotypes could not be determined. NS3-1073 specific repertoires were highly diverse, with no significant diversity differences between acute resolver, follow-up resolver and acute chronic samples. All groups showed preferential use of the TRBV04 and TRBV06 gene families, a pattern that overrepresentation in the naive pool did not explain. Chronically infected subjects had no follow-up repertoires because NS3-1073 specific cells were too rare to sort. Few CDR3 sequences were shared with other epitopes, and differences in sequencing approaches may have limited exact matching.

This sample's time point label indicates: acute HCV infection, within 168 days of estimated infection date. HCV-specific TCR repertoires were characterized directly ex vivo, without prior in vitro expansion of the sequenced cells. Enrolled in the Montreal Hepatitis C Cohort (HEPCO) in Canada, the donors were people who inject drugs, and these donors were followed every 3 months. Acute primary HCV infection was defined by a positive HCV RNA or antibody test following a negative test within the previous 24 weeks. A PE-labeled tetramer loaded with the NS3 peptide covering residues 1073-1081 was used to stain HCV-specific cells. Antibodies against CD3, CD8 and CD45RO were used for surface staining, and dead cells were excluded with an aqua fixable dye. The cohort additionally had a handful of subjects who developed chronic infection, which was defined as HCV RNA positivity at 24 weeks. From thawed, previously cryostored peripheral blood mononuclear cells, CD8+ T cells were purified through negative selection performed by means of the MACS CD8+ T cell Isolation Kit. Cells were sorted on a BD FACSAria II cell sorter.

CDR1 is given as SGHDT and CDR2 as YYEEEE, both from the germline V gene. The CDR3 has 16 amino acids, counting both end residues. Of the read, only the CDR3 DNA is kept; its 48 bases are in frame from base 1. V and J are trimmed by 4 bases and 0 bases, and the gene matches miss 7 bases of the junction. Genomic DNA was extracted from the FACS-sorted cells, and the TCRbeta chains were sequenced by the commercial immunoSEQ service. In the paper's pipeline: Repertoire data were analyzed with ImmunoSEQ Analyzer software v3.0 and R v3.5.1. Only productive rearrangements were analyzed, because any sequences with stop codons or out-of-frame rearrangements were filtered out. Simpson diversity, Shannon entropy, CDR3 length and nucleotide addition metrics were obtained from the sequencing provider. Clonotypes were categorized by frequency as dominant, sub-dominant, low or lowest abundance, and clonotypes below 0.1% were excluded from most analyses. A CDR3 amino acid clonotype was called public if the clonotype appeared in at least two subjects at a cumulative frequency of at least 0.5%. TCRdb retrieved this table from immuneACCESS and kept in-frame rearrangements only. Not all clones are present; in checked studies, unresolved V genes account for under half, and no reason is known for the remainder. The V and J calls and the clone size are those of that table, but D and trimming were determined from the DNA. The sample table records 3,800 or so clones; roughly 41% of these occur just once. The ten largest account for roughly 9.4% of the sample.

Worth noting for this clone: Given the absence of the conserved phenylalanine or tryptophan at the CDR3 end, a read error is likely.

Sequences were derived from HCV NS3-1073 tetramer-sorted CD8+ T cells from PBMCs, sampled during acute infection. The cell subset or site tag for this specimen amounts to: FACS-sorted NS3-1073 tetramer+ CD8+ T cells. Recombination connected TRBV5-6 to TRBJ2-3; the central 8 bases match TRBD2. The TCR originated in a man aged 25 to 45 with chronic hepatitis C. The CDR3 reads CASSPDSGTSTDTQYL. The nucleotide sequence reads TGTGCCAGCAGCCCCGATAGCGGGACTAGCACAGATACGCAGTATCTT.